The T cell receptor beta chain under discussion was sequenced for a study of vaccination and CD4 T cells after COVID-19 (dated by TCRdb to between 2020 and 2023). Regarding the complete study: Every convalescent patient had a positive nasal swab PCR test for SARS-CoV-2, with mild disease in eight to ten patients and severe disease in one. The convalescent cohort comprised six males and four females, including two Hispanic individuals, seven Caucasians, two Asians and one multiracial person. The cultures were stimulated with overlapping spike peptide pools from SARS-CoV-2 and from the common cold coronaviruses HCoV-NL63, HCoV-OC43 and HCoV-229E. The spike-specific CD4+ TCR repertoire was compared before and after mRNA vaccination in over nine COVID-19 convalescent patients and several infection-naive healthy vaccine recipients. Post-vaccine blood samples were obtained a median of about 72 days after the second vaccine dose, with a range of about 12 to 241 days. Post-COVID blood samples were collected from convalescent patients a median of around 96 days after diagnosis, with a range of about 35 to 170 days. Participants received two doses of either the Pfizer-BioNTech BNT162b2 vaccine (n=8) or the Moderna mRNA-1273 vaccine (n=2). Control cultures received a CEFX viral epitope pool as the positive control, an HIV-1 Nef peptide pool as the negative control, or no peptide. Points the paper makes about the study in general: The median count of SARS-CoV-2-reactive clonotypes went up from 20 to 25 after infection to a few dozen after vaccination, although the change was not significant. Only a relatively small number of convalescent patients were included in the study, and early timepoints following natural infection were not analyzed. Among the post-vaccine SARS-CoV-2-reactive clones in convalescent patients, a median approximately 86% showed up only after vaccination, which suggests vaccine-specific priming. Of the vaccine-specific clones in convalescent patients, 304 of 307, or nearly all, reacted only to SARS-CoV-2 spike and did not cross-react with common cold coronaviruses.

The junction carries 9 bases between V and J, which are trimmed by 1 base and 7 bases respectively. Including cysteine and phenylalanine, the CDR3 has 13 amino acids. The kept DNA is CDR3 alone, 39 bases in frame from the first base. Taken from the germline V gene, the CDR1 and CDR2 loops are SGHAT and FQNNGV. The method behind the library was PCR. DNA from cultured CD4+ T cells underwent TCR sequencing with the Oncomine TCR Beta short-read assay at the Johns Hopkins FTIC core. Genomic DNA was extracted from the cultured CD4+ T cells with the QIAamp micro DNA kit. Oncomine TCR Beta libraries made from cultured CD4+ T cells were pooled using unique dual indexes and sequenced on an Illumina iSeq 100. Turning to the authors' computational methods: Non-productive sequences were removed, and CDR3s not starting with C, not ending with F or W, or shorter than 7 amino acids were discarded. Antigen-specific clonotypes were identified using the MANAFEST web application through comparison of peptide-stimulated wells with reference and other culture wells. For a clone to be called positive, the clone needed an FDR below 0.05, an odds ratio above 5, and a productive frequency above 0.1% in at least two of three replicate wells. A clonotype was classed as cross-reactive if the clonotype showed significant expansion both in SARS-CoV-2 spike wells and in at least one common cold coronavirus spike condition. CDR3 homology was assessed with Levenshtein distances (stringdist) and unrooted phylogenetic trees (ape) in R version 3.6.1. TCRdb reprocessing: public reads trimmed at Q25 with fastp, clones called with MiXCR, in-frame beta chains kept. Identical CDR3 proteins give one entry, which carries the most common genes and DNA. The V and J calls, along with clone size, are taken from TCRdb and not from the paper's own processing. A total of about 15,000 distinct CDR3 sequences appear in this sample, around 48% of them only once. The ten largest make up more than 13% of the sample.

This clonotype was detected a few times. Its antigen is not yet known. It has no much larger one-base neighbor in the sample; base qualities were not kept. This specimen's treatment or condition label, per the study, means: approximately 10-day PBMC culture with coronavirus spike peptide pools or control peptides (ViraFEST assay). The ViraFEST assay, used in the study, expanded antigen-specific T cells with peptide pools and then identified the expanded clonotypes through TCR sequencing. The positive SARS-CoV-2 PCR tests of the convalescent patients were dated from March to December 2020, before the Alpha, Beta and Delta variants emerged in the United States. Each well held 2.2 million or so PBMCs cultured with roughly 10 ug/ml peptide pools in IMDM containing approximately 5% human AB serum and 9 to 10 IU/ml IL-2. On days 3 and 7, half of the culture medium was replaced with fresh IL-2-containing medium. Once the cells had been in culture for over nine days, the EasySep CD4+ T cell isolation kit was used to isolate CD4+ T cells by negative selection. Ficoll-Paque Plus gradient centrifugation was used to isolate PBMCs from whole blood, and the isolated PBMCs were then either used fresh or cryopreserved at -140C. In general, triplicate wells were set up for every culture condition.

The sequence derives from a human donor who had recovered from COVID-19. Source material: CD4+ T cells from blood, cultured in vitro. The rearranged chain carries TRBV11-2 and TRBJ2-3, and the D gene may be TRBD2, 5 bases matching. DNA sequence: TGTGCCAGCAGCTTAGCTCGGGGATATACGCAGTATTTT. Its coded protein is CASSLARGYTQYF.